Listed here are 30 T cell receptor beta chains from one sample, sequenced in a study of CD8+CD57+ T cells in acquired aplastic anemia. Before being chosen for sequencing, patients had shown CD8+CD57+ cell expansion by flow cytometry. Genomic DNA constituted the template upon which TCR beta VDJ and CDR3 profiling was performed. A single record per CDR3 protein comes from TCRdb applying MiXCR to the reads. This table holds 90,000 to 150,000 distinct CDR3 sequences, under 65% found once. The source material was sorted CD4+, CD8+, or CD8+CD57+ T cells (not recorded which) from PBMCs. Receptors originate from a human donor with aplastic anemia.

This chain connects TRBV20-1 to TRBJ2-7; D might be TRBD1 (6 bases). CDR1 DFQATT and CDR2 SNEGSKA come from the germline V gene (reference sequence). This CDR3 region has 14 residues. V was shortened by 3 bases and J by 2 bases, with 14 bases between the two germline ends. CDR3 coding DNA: TGCAGTGCTAGGATTAGGGGGAGACCCTACGAGCAGTACTTC. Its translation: CSARIRGRPYEQYF.

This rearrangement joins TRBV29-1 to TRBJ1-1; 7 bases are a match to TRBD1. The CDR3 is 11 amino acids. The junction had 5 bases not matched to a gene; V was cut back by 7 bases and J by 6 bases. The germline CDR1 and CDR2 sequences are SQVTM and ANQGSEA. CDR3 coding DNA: TGCAGCGGTAAACAGGGGCCTGAAGCTTTCTTT. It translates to CSGKQGPEAFF.

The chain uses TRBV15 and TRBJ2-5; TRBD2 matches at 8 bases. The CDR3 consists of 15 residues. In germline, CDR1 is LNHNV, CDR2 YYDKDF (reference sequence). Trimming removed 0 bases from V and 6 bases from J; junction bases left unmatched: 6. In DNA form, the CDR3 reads TGTGCCACCAGCAGAGATTCAGCGGGGGCCCAGACCCAGTACTTC. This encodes CATSRDSAGAQTQYF.

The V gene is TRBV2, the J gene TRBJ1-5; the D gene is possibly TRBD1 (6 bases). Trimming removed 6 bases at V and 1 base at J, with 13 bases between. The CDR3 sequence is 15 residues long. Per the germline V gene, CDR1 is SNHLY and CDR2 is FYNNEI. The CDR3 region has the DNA TGTGCCAGCAGAACCACAGGGATGAGCAATCAGCCCCAGCATTTT. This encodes CASRTTGMSNQPQHF.

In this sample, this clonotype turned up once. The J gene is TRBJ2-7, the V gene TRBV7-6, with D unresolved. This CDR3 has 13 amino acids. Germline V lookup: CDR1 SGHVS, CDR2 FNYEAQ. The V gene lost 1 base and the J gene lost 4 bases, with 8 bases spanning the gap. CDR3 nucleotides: TGTGCCAGCAGCTTAGGTAATAGGTACGAGCAGTACTTC. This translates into CASSLGNRYEQYF.

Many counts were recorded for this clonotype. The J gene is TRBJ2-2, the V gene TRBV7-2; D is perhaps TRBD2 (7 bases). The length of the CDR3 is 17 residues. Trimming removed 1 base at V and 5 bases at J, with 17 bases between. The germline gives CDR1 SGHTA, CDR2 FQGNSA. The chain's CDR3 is CASSLGGGSLETGELFF. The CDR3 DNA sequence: TGTGCCAGCAGCTTAGGCGGGGGCAGTCTAGAGACCGGGGAGCTGTTTTTT. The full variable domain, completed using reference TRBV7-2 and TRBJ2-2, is GAGVSQSPSNKVTEKGKDVELRCDPISGHTALYWYRQSLGQGLEFLIYFQGNSAPDKSGLPSDRFSAERTGGSVSTLTIQRTQQEDSAVYLCASSLGGGSLETGELFFGEGSRLTVL.

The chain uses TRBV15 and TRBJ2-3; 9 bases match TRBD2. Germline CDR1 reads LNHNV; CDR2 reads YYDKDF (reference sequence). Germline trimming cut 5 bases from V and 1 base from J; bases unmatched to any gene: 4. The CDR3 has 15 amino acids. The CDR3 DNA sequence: TGTGCCACCAGCGGTAGACTAGCGGGCACAGATACGCAGTATTTT. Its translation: CATSGRLAGTDTQYF. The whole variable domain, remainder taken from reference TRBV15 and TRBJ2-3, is DAMVIQNPRYQVTQFGKPVTLSCSQTLNHNVMYWYQQKSSQAPKLLFHYYDKDFNNEADTPDNFQSRRPNTSFCFLDIRSPGLGDTAMYLCATSGRLAGTDTQYFGPGTRLTVL.

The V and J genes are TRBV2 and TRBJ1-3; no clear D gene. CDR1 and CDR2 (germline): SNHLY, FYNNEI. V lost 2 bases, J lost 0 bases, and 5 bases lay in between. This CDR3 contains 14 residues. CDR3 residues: CASSEQSSGNTIYF. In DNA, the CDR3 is TGTGCCAGCAGTGAACAGAGCTCTGGAAACACCATATATTTT.

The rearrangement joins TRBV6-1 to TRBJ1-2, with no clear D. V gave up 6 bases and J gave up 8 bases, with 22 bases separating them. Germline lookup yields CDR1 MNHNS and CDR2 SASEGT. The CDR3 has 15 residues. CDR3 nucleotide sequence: TGTGCCAGCAGCCGAGGCGGACTCCAAAACAAGGGCTACACCTTC. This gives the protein CASSRGGLQNKGYTF.

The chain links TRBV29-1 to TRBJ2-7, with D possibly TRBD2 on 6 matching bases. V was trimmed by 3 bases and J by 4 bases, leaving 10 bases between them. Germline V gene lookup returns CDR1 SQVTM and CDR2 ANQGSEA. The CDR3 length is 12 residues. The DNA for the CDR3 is TGCAGCGTTGAGGAGGGGACGTACGAGCAGTACTTC. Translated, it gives CSVEEGTYEQYF.

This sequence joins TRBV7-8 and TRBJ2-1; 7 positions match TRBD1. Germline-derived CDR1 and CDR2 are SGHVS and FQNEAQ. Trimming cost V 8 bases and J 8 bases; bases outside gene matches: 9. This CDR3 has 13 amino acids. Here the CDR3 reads CASGWTGRDEQFF. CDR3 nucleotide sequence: TGTGCCAGCGGTTGGACAGGAAGGGATGAGCAGTTCTTC. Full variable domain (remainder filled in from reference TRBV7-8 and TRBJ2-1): GAGVSQSPRYKVAKRGQDVALRCDPISGHVSLFWYQQALGQGPEFLTYFQNEAQLDKSGLPSDRFFAERPEGSVSTLKIQRTQQEDSAVYLCASGWTGRDEQFFGPGTRLTVL.

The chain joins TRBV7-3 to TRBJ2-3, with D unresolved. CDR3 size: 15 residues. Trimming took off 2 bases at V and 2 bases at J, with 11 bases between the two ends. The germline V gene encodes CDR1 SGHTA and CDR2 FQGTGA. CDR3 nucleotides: TGTGCCAGCAGCTTACGAGGTGGCGTCACAGATACGCAGTATTTT. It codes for CASSLRGGVTDTQYF.

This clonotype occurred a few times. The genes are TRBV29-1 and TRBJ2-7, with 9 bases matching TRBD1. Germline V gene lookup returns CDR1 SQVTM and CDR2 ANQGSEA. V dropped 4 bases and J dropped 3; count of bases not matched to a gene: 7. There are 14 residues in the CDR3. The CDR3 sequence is CSVVRQGDHYEQYF. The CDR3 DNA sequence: TGCAGCGTTGTTAGACAGGGGGACCACTACGAGCAGTACTTC.

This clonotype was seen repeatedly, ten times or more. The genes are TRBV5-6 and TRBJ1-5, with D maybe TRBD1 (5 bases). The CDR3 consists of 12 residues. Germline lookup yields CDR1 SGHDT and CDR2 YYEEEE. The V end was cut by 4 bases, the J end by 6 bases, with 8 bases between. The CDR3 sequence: CASSLRAQPQHF. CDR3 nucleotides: TGTGCCAGCAGCCTCAGGGCTCAGCCCCAGCATTTT.

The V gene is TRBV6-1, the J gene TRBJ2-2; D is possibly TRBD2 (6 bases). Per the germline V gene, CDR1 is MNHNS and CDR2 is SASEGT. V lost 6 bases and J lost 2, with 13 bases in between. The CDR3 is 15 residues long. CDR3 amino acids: CASRKGLLNTGELFF. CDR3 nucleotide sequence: TGTGCCAGCAGAAAGGGACTCCTCAACACCGGGGAGCTGTTTTTT.

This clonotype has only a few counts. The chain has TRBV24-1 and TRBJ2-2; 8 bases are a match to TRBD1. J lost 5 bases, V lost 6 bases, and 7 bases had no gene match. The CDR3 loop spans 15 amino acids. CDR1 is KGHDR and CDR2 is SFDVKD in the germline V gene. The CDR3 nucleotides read TGTGCCACCAGTTCAGGGGGCGAAGAGACCGGGGAGCTGTTTTTT. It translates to CATSSGGEETGELFF.

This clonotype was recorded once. In DNA, the CDR3 is TGTGCCAGCAGCTTGCAGGGGGCGGACTATGGCTACACCTTC. Translation gives CASSLQGADYGYTF. The genes are TRBV5-6 and TRBJ1-2; the match to TRBD1 covers 8 bases. V lost 1 base and J lost 3; bases outside the gene matches: 2. Germline V gene data show CDR1 as SGHDT and CDR2 as YYEEEE. The CDR3 totals 14 residues.

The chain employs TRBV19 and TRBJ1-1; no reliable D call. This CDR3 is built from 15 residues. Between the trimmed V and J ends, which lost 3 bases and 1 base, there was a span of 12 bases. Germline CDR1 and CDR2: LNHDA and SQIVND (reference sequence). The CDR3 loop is CASSILAGGNTEAFF. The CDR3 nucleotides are TGTGCCAGTAGTATTCTTGCGGGCGGGAACACTGAAGCTTTCTTT. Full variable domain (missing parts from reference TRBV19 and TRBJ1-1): DGGITQSPKYLFRKEGQNVTLSCEQNLNHDAMYWYRQDPGQGLRLIYYSQIVNDFQKGDIAEGYSVSREKKESFPLTVTSAQKNPTAFYLCASSILAGGNTEAFFGQGTRLTVV.

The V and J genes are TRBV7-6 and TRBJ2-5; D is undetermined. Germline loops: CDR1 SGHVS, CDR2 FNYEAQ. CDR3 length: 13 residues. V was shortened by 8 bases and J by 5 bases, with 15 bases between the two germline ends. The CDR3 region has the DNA TGTGCCAGCGGATCCTGGCTGACCGAGACCCAGTACTTC. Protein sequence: CASGSWLTETQYF.

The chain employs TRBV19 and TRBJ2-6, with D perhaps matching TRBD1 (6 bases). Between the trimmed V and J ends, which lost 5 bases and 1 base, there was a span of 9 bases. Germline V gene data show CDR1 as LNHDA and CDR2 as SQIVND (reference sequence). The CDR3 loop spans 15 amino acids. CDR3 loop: CASSGTGSGANVLTF. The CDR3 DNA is TGTGCCAGTAGTGGTACAGGGTCTGGGGCCAACGTCCTGACTTTC.

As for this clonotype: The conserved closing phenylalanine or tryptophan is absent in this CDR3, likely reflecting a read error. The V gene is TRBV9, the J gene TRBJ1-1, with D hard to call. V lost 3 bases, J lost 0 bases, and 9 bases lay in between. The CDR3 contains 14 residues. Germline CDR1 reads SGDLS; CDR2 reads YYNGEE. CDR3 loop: CASSDRDMNTEAFL. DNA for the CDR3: TGTGCCAGCAGCGATCGTGACATGAACACTGAAGCTTTCCTT.

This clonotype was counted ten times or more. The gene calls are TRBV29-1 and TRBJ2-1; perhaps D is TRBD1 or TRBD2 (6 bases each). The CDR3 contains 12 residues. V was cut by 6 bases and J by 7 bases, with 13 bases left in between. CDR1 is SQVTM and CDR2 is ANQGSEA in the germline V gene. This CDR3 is CSVEEGGNEQFF. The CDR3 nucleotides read TGCAGCGTGGAGGAGGGGGGAAATGAGCAGTTCTTC.

CDR3 in amino acids: CASSFMTGSYEQYF. CDR3 DNA sequence: TGTGCCAGCAGTTTTATGACAGGCTCCTACGAGCAGTACTTC. The V call is TRBV9, the J call TRBJ2-7, with D perhaps TRBD1 (6 bases). This CDR3 comprises 14 residues. V was shortened by 5 bases and J by 0 bases, with 12 bases between the two germline ends. From germline, CDR1 is SGDLS and CDR2 YYNGEE.

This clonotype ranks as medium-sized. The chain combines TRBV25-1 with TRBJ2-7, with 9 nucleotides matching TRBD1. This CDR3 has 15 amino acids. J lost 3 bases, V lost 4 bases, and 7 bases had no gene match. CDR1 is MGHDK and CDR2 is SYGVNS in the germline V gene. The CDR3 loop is CASSVSLGQGYEQYF. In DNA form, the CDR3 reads TGTGCCAGCAGTGTATCCCTGGGACAGGGCTACGAGCAGTACTTC.

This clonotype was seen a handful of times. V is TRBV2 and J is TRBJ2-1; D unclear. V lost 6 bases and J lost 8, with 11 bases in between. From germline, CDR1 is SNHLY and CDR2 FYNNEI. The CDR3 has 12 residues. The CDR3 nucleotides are TGTGCCAGCAGGGAAAGTAGATATGAGCAGTTCTTC. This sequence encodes CASRESRYEQFF.

As DNA, the CDR3 is TGTGCCAGCAGCTTGACGGCGGGAGCGGCAGATACGCAGTATTTT. This codes for CASSLTAGAADTQYF. The chain links TRBV11-2 to TRBJ2-3; 7 bases match TRBD2. CDR1 and CDR2 (germline): SGHAT, FQNNGV. V gave up 3 bases and J gave up 4 bases; unmatched junction bases: 7. The CDR3 spans 15 residues.

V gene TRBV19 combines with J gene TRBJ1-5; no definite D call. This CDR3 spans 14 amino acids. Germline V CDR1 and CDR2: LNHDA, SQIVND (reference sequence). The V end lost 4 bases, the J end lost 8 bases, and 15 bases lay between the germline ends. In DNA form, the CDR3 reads TGTGCCAGTAGTAGGTCGCTTAACGCGGAGCCCCAGCATTTT. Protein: CASSRSLNAEPQHF.

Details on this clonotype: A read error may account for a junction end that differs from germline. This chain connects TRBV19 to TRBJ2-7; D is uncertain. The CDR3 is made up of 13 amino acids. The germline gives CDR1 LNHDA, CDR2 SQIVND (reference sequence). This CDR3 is CASSIGPPYEQYF. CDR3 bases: TGTGCCAGCAGTATCGGGCCACCTTACGAGCAGTACTTC.

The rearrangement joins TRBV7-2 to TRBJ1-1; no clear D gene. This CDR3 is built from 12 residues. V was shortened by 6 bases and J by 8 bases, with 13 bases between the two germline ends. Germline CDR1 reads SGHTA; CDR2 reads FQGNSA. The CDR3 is CASSYRDSEAFF. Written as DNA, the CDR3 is TGTGCCAGCAGTTACAGAGACTCGGAAGCTTTCTTT.

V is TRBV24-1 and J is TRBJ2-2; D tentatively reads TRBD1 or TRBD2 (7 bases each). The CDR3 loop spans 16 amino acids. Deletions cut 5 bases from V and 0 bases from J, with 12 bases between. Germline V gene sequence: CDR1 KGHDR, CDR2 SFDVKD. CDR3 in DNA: TGTGCCACCAGTGGGGAGGGGACAGCGAACACCGGGGAGCTGTTTTTT. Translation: CATSGEGTANTGELFF.